This TCR beta chain is drawn from a study of T-cell reconstitution after alpha-beta-depleted transplantation in children. Overall study results and limits: Surviving thymic progenitors and recipient T cells were the source of high TCRbeta diversity at day 60 in some patients. It was newly produced T cells that mostly accounted for T-cell counts and diversity one year after transplant. Reportedly, only several hundred clones from non-depleted graft cells drove alpha-beta T-cell counts at about two months.

Turning to this clonotype: Antigen: not known.

The junction had 3 bases not matched to a gene; V was cut back by 3 bases and J by 1 base. Germline values: CDR1 SEHNR, CDR2 FQNEAQ (reference sequence). CDR3 length: 15 residues. Unique molecular identifiers tagged the TCRbeta library. TCRdb fed the PCR reads into MiXCR, producing one record per CDR3 protein. The data contain hundreds of thousands of distinct CDR3 sequences, roughly a quarter of them singletons. The chain couples TRBV7-9 to TRBJ2-1; 7 bases agree with TRBD2. This clonotype originated in a girl under 10 years old with Fanconi anemia, due to receive a stem cell transplant. Sequencing was performed on PBMCs, taken before TCRalphabeta/CD19-depleted stem cell transplant. The DNA of the CDR3 is TGTGCCAGCAGCTTCCGGACTAGATCCTACAATGAGCAGTTCTTC. Its translation: CASSFRTRSYNEQFF.